This entry concerns a single TCR beta chain. Its cognate antigen is unknown. This CDR3 has 17 residues. V was cut by 6 bases and J by 2 bases, with 20 bases left in between. Each TCR beta cDNA library carried unique molecular identifiers. Out of about 0.9 to 11 million T cells, about 520,000 cDNA molecules were generated. MiXCR, run by TCRdb on the PCR reads, gives a single entry per CDR3 protein. The table has under 900,000 distinct CDR3 sequences, approximately 57% seen once. The data derive from a study of post-analysis software for immune sequencing data. Study overall: Recorded disease courses covered relapsing-remitting, secondary progressive and progressive-relapsing multiple sclerosis. Some patients had no subtype annotation.

Study findings and constraints: In patients, TRBV5-6, TRBV5-1 and TRBV20-1 belonged to four or five TRBV segments found more frequently than in controls. Controls significantly exceeded multiple sclerosis patients in normalized Chao1 diversity.

Sequencing used blood. The TCR comes from a girl under 18 with multiple sclerosis. The chain links TRBV12-3 or TRBV12-4 to TRBJ1-5; tentative D call: TRBD1 (5 bases). The chain's CDR3 is CASRRNRPGMGNQPQHF. The CDR3 nucleotides read TGTGCCAGCAGGCGAAACAGGCCCGGGATGGGCAATCAGCCCCAGCATTTT.